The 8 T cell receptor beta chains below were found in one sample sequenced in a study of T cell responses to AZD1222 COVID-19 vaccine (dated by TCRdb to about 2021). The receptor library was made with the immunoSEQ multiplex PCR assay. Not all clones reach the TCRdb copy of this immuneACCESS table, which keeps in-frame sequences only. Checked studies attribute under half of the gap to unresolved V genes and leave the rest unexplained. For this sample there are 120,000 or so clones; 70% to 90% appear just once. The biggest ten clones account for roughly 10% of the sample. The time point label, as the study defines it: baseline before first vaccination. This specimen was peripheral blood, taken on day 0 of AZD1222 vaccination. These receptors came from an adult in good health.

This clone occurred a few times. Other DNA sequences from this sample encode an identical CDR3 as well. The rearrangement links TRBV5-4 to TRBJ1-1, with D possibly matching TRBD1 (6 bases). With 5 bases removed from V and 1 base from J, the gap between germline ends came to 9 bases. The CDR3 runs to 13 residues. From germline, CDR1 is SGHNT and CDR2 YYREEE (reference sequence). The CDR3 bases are TGTGCCAGCAGTTGGACAGCGAACACTGAAGCTTTCTTT. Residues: CASSWTANTEAFF.

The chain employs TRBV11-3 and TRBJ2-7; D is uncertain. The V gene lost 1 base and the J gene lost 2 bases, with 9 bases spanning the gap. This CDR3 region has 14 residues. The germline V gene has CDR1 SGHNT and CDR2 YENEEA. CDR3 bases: TGTGCCAGCAGCTTAGGTGGTGGTACCTACGAGCAGTACTTC. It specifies CASSLGGGTYEQYF.

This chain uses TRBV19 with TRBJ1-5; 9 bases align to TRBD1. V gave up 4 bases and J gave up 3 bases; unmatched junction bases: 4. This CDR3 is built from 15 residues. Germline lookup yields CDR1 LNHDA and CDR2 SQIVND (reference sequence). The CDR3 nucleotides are TGTGCCAGTAGTAGAACAGGGGGCAACAATCAGCCCCAGCATTTT. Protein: CASSRTGGNNQPQHF. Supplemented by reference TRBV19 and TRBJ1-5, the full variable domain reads DGGITQSPKYLFRKEGQNVTLSCEQNLNHDAMYWYRQDPGQGLRLIYYSQIVNDFQKGDIAEGYSVSREKKESFPLTVTSAQKNPTAFYLCASSRTGGNNQPQHFGDGTRLSIL.

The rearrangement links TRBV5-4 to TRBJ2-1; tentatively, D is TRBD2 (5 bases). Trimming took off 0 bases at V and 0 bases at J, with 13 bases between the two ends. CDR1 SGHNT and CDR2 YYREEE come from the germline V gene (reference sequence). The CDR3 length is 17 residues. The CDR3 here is CASSLAWGENSYNEQFF. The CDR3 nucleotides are TGTGCCAGCAGCTTGGCCTGGGGAGAAAACTCCTACAATGAGCAGTTCTTC.

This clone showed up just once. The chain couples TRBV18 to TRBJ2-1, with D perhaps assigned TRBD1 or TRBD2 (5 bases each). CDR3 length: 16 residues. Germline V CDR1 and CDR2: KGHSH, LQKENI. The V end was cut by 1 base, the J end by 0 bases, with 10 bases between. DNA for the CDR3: TGTGCCAGCTCACCACTAGGGGAGAGCTCCTACAATGAGCAGTTCTTC. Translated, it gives CASSPLGESSYNEQFF.

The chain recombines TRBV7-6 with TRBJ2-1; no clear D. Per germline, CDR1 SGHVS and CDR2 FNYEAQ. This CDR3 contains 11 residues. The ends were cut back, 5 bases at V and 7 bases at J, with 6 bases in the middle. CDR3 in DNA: TGTGCCAGCAGCCTCAAGAATGAGCAGTTCTTC. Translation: CASSLKNEQFF.

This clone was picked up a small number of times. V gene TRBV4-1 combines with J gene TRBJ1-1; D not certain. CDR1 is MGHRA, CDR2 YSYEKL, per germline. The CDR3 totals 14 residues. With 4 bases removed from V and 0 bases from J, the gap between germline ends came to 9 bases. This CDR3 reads CASSPRALNTEAFF. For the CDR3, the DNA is TGCGCCAGCAGCCCTAGGGCACTGAACACTGAAGCTTTCTTT.

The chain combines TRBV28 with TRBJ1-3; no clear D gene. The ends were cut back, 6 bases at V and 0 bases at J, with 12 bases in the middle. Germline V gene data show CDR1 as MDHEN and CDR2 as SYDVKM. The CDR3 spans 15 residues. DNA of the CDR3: TGTGCCAGCAGCTCCGGCCTGAGCTCTGGAAACACCATATATTTT. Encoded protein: CASSSGLSSGNTIYF.